This T cell receptor beta chain was obtained from a study of PD-1 blockade in classical Hodgkin lymphoma. Generated by immunoSEQ multiplex PCR, the TCRdb table keeps only in-frame clones and is missing some. The repertoire includes more than 20,000 clones, about 70% of them detected once, and less than 20% sits in the top ten. The germline gives CDR1 SGHRS, CDR2 YFSETQ. V lost 0 bases, J lost 2 bases, and 8 bases lay in between. The CDR3 has 15 residues. Indicated time point: cycle 4 day 1 (C4D1), after 6 weeks of nivolumab. Relapse after autologous stem cell transplantation occurred in every patient, and brentuximab vedotin exposure varied. This clone was detected once.

This specimen was peripheral blood mononuclear cells (PBMCs), taken before the fourth cycle of nivolumab. V gene TRBV5-1 combines with J gene TRBJ1-4, with D uncertain. This receptor was obtained from a human donor with classical Hodgkin lymphoma. CDR3 DNA sequence: TGCGCCAGCAGCTTGGGGCTGTCTACTAATGAAAAACTGTTTTTT. Translated: CASSLGLSTNEKLFF.